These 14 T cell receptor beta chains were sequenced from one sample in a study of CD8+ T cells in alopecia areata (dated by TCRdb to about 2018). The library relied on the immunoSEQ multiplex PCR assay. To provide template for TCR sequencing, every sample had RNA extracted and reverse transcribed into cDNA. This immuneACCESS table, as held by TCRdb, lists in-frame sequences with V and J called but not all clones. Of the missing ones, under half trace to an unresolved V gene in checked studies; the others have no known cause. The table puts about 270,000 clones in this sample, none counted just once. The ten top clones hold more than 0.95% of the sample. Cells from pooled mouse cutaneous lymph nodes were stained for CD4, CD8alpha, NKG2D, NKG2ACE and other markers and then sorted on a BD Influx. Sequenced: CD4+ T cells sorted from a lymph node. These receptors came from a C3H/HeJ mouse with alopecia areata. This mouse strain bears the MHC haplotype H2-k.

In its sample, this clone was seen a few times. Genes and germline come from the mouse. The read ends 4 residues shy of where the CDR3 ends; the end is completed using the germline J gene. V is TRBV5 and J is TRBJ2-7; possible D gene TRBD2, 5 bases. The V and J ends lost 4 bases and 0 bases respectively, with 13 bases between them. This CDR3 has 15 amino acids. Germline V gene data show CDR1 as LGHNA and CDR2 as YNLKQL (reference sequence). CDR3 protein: CASSPPPGSSYEQYF. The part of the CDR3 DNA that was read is TGTGCCAGCAGCCCCCCTCCTGGGAGCTCCTAT.

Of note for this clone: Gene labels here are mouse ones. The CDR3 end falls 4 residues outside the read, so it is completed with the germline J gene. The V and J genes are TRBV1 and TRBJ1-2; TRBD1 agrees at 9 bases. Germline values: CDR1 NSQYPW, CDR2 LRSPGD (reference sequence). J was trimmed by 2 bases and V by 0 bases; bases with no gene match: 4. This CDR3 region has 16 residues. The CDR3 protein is CTCSADLGTGNSDYTF. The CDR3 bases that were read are TGCACCTGCAGTGCAGATCTGGGGACAGGGAACTCC.

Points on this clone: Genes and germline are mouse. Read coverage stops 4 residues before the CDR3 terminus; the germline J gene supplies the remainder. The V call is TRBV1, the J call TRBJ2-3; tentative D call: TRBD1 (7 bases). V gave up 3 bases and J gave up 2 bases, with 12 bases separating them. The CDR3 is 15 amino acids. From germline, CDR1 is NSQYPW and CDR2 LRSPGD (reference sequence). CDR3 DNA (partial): TGCACCTGCAGTGCGAGGGGGCTAGATGCAGAA. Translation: CTCSARGLDAE. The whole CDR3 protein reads CTCSARGLDAETLYF.

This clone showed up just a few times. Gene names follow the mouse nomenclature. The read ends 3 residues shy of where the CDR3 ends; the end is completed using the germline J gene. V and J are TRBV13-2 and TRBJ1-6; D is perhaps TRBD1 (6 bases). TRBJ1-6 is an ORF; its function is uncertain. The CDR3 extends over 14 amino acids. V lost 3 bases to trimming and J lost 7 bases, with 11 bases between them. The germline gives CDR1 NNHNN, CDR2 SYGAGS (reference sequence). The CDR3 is CASGAVRGNSPLYF. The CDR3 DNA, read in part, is TGTGCCAGCGGTGCAGTAAGGGGGAATTCGCCC.

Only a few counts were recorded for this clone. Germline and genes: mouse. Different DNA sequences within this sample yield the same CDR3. CDR3 DNA (partial): TGTGCCAGCAGACAGAACACA. Its translation is CASRQNT. The entire CDR3 sequence reads CASRQNTEVFF. J is TRBJ1-1 and V is TRBV13-1; D not certain. The read gets to within 4 residues of the CDR3 end, and the germline J gene fills in the rest. Germline CDR1 reads NSHNY; CDR2 reads SYGAGN. The CDR3 extends over 11 amino acids. V gave up 5 bases and J gave up 0 bases, with 2 bases separating them.

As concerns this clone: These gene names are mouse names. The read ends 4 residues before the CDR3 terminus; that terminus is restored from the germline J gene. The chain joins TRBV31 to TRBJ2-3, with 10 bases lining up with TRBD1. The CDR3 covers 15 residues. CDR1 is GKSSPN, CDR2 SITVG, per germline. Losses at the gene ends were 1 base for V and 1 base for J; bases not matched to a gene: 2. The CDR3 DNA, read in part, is TGTGCCTGGAGTCCGGGACAGGGGCGTGCAGAA. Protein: CAWSPGQGRAE. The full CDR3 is CAWSPGQGRAETLYF.

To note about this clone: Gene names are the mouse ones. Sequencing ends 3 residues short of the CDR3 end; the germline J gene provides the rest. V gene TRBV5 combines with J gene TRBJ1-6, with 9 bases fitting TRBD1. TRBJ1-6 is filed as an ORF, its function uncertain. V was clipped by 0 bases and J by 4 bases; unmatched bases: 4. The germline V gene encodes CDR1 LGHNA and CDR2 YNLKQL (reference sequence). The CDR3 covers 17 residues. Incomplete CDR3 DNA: TGTGCCAGCAGCCAAGATCCGGACAGGGGATATAATTCGCCC. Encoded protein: CASSQDPDRGYNSP. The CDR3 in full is CASSQDPDRGYNSPLYF.

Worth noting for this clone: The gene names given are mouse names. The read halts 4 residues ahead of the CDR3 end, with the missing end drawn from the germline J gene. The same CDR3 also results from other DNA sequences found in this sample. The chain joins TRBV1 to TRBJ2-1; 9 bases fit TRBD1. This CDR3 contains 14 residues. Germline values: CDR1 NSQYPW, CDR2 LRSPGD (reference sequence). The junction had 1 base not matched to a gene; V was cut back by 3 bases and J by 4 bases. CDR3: CTCSAGQGYAEQFF. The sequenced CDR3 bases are TGCACCTGCAGTGCCGGACAGGGGTATGCT.

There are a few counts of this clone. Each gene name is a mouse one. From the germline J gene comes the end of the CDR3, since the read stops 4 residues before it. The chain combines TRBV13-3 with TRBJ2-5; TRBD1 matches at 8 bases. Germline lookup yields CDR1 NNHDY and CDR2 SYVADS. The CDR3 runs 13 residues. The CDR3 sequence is CASTRQGTDTQYF. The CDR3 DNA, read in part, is TGTGCCAGCACCAGACAGGGGACGGAC.

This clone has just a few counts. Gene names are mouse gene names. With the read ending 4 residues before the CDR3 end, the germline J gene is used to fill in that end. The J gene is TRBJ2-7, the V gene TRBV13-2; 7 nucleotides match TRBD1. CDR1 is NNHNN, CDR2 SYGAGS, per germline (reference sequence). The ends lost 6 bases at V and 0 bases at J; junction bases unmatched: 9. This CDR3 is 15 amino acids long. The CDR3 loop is CASENQGESSYEQYF. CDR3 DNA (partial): TGTGCCAGCGAAAATCAGGGGGAGAGCTCCTAT.

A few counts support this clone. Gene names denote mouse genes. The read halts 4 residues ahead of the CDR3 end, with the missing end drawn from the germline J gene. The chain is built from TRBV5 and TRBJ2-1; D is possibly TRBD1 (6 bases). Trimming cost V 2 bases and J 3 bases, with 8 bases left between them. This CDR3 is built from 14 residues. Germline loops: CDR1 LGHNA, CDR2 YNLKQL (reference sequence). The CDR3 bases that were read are TGTGCCAGCAGCCAAAAAGGGGGCTATGCT. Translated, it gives CASSQKGGYA. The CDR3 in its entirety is CASSQKGGYAEQFF.

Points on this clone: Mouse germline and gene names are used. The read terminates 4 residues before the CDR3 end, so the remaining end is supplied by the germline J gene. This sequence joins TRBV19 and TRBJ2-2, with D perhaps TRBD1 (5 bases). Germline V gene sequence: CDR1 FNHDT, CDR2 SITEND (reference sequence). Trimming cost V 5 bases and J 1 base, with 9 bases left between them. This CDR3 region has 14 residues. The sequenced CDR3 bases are TGTGCCAGCAGCCGACAGTTAAACACCGGG. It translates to CASSRQLNTG. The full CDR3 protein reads CASSRQLNTGQLYF.

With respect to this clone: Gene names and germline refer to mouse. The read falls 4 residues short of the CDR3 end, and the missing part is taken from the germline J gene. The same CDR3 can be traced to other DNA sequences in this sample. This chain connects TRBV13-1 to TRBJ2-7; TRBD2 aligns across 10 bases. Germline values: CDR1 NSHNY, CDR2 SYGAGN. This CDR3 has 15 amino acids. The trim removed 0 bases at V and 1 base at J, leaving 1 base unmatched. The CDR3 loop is CASSDGLGGSYEQYF. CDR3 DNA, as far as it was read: TGTGCCAGCAGTGATGGACTGGGGGGTTCCTAT.

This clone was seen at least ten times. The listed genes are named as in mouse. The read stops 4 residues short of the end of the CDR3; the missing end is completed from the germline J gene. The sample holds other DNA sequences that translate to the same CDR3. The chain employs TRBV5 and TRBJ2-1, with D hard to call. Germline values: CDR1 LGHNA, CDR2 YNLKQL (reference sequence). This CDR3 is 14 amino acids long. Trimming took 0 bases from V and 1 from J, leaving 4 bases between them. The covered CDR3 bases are TGTGCCAGCAGCCAAGACAGAAACTATGCT. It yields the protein CASSQDRNYA. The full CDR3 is CASSQDRNYAEQFF.